This passage covers 15 T cell receptor beta chains from one sample sequenced in a study of blood T cell repertoires in COVID-19. Libraries were prepared by immunoSEQ multiplex PCR; TCRdb keeps only in-frame clonotypes and omits some of them. The profile shows 200,000 to 250,000 clones, 89% of them singletons. Sequencing was performed on peripheral blood. Receptors were obtained from a woman between 35 and 50 years old with acute or convalescent COVID-19.

The chain links TRBV4-1 to TRBJ1-2; D unclear. CDR3 length: 17 residues. Trimming left V 0 bases short and J 1 base short, with 15 bases between. CDR1 and CDR2 from the germline V gene are MGHRA and YSYEKL. The CDR3 bases are TGCGCCAGCAGCCAAGATCGGGGTCAGGTGGTTAACTATGGCTACACCTTC. It yields the protein CASSQDRGQVVNYGYTF.

V gene TRBV2 combines with J gene TRBJ1-2, with 9 bases that match TRBD1. V dropped 6 bases and J dropped 4; count of bases not matched to a gene: 15. Per the germline V gene, CDR1 is SNHLY and CDR2 is FYNNEI. The CDR3 runs 17 residues. CDR3 coding DNA: TGTGCCAGCAGGAATCGCCGGGACAGGGTTGAATTCTATGGCTACACCTTC. As protein: CASRNRRDRVEFYGYTF.

This chain connects TRBV30 to TRBJ2-5; tentatively, D is TRBD1 (6 bases). This CDR3 spans 12 amino acids. With 3 bases removed from V and 4 bases from J, the gap between germline ends came to 9 bases. CDR1 and CDR2 from the germline V gene are GTSNPN and SVGIG (reference sequence). The DNA of the CDR3 is TGTGCCTGGAGCCGGGACATAGAGACCCAGTACTTC. Amino acids: CAWSRDIETQYF.

This rearrangement joins TRBV6-5 to TRBJ2-7, with D possibly matching TRBD2 (6 bases). The V end was cut by 5 bases, the J end by 2 bases, with 13 bases between. CDR1 and CDR2 from the germline V gene are MNHEY and SVGAGI. CDR3 length: 14 amino acids. CDR3 in DNA: TGTGCCAGCAGTAAGGGACTCGGTACCTACGAGCAGTACGTC. Amino acid sequence: CASSKGLGTYEQYV.

Remarks on this clone: Other DNA sequences of this sample code for an identical CDR3. The chain links TRBV19 to TRBJ1-1; tentative D call: TRBD1 (5 bases). CDR3 length equals 13 residues. The ends were cut back, 3 bases at V and 1 base at J, with 6 bases in the middle. CDR1 is LNHDA, CDR2 SQIVND, per germline (reference sequence). The CDR3 here is CASSIGGNTEAFF. For the CDR3, the DNA is TGTGCCAGTAGTATCGGGGGGAACACTGAAGCTTTCTTT.

The chain combines TRBV27 with TRBJ1-6; 12 bases fit TRBD1. Trimming cost V 3 bases and J 7 bases; bases outside gene matches: 7. Germline V gene data show CDR1 as MNHEY and CDR2 as SMNVEV (reference sequence). This CDR3 spans 17 amino acids. As DNA, the CDR3 is TGTGCCAGCAGTTTGACTCCGGGACAGGGGGCGAATTCACCCCTCCACTTT. It codes for CASSLTPGQGANSPLHF.

The chain employs TRBV3-1 (or the pseudogene TRBV3-2) and TRBJ1-2, with 8 bases that match TRBD1. Germline CDR1 is LGHDT and CDR2 is YNNKEL (reference sequence). Unmatched junction bases numbered 4, after V lost 5 bases and J lost 2 bases. There are 14 residues in the CDR3. CDR3 sequence: CASSSRTGNYGYTF. The CDR3 region has the DNA TGTGCCAGCAGCTCTCGGACAGGGAACTATGGCTACACCTTC.

The chain links TRBV6-1 to TRBJ2-7; D gene uncertain. The CDR3 runs 11 residues. Trimming removed 5 bases from V and 3 bases from J, with 5 bases in between. Germline loops: CDR1 MNHNS, CDR2 SASEGT. The CDR3 bases are TGTGCCAGCAGTAGGAGCTACGAGCAGTACGTC. It encodes CASSRSYEQYV.

This rearrangement joins TRBV19 to TRBJ1-1; D gene ambiguous. Per the germline V gene, CDR1 is LNHDA and CDR2 is SQIVND (reference sequence). The CDR3 consists of 15 residues. V was cut by 8 bases and J by 0 bases, with 16 bases left in between. The CDR3 reads CASSARERLNTEAFF. CDR3 coding DNA: TGTGCCAGTTCCGCGCGGGAGAGATTGAACACTGAAGCTTTCTTT. The full variable domain, in which reference TRBV19 and TRBJ1-1 provide the parts outside the CDR3, is DGGITQSPKYLFRKEGQNVTLSCEQNLNHDAMYWYRQDPGQGLRLIYYSQIVNDFQKGDIAEGYSVSREKKESFPLTVTSAQKNPTAFYLCASSARERLNTEAFFGQGTRLTVV.

The chain links TRBV6-5 to TRBJ1-2; 8 positions agree with TRBD1. The germline V gene encodes CDR1 MNHEY and CDR2 SVGAGI. The J segment lost 3 bases and the V segment lost 6 bases, leaving 9 bases of the junction unmatched. The CDR3 runs 15 residues. The CDR3 nucleotides are TGTGCCAGCAGCCAAGAGCAGGGGGCGGACTATGGCTACACCTTC. Residues: CASSQEQGADYGYTF.

The chain carries TRBV7-9 and TRBJ2-5, with D tentatively TRBD1 (5 bases). V was shortened by 3 bases and J by 5 bases, with 10 bases between the two germline ends. CDR3 length equals 13 residues. CDR1 and CDR2 (germline): SEHNR, FQNEAQ (reference sequence). The CDR3 bases are TGTGCCAGCAGCTTCGGCAGGGCCGAGACCCAGTACTTC. It codes for CASSFGRAETQYF. Filled out from reference TRBV7-9 and TRBJ2-5, the complete variable domain reads DTGVSQNPRHKITKRGQNVTFRCDPISEHNRLYWYRQTLGQGPEFLTYFQNEAQLEKSRLLSDRFSAERPKGSFSTLEIQRTEQGDSAMYLCASSFGRAETQYFGPGTRLLVL.

The chain uses TRBV6-5 and TRBJ1-1, with 7 bases lining up with TRBD1. The CDR3 spans 12 residues. Germline V gene sequence: CDR1 MNHEY, CDR2 SVGAGI. J was trimmed by 10 bases and V by 5 bases; bases with no gene match: 7. CDR3 sequence reads: CASSRQGSGAFF. Here the CDR3 DNA reads TGTGCCAGCAGTAGACAGGGATCCGGAGCTTTCTTT.

The chain combines TRBV4-2 with TRBJ2-1; 9 bases map to TRBD2. With V trimmed by 1 base and J by 8 bases, 6 bases remained unmatched. The length of the CDR3 is 15 residues. Germline V gene data show CDR1 as LGHNA and CDR2 as YNFKEQ. The CDR3 bases are TGTGCCAGCAGCCAAGTTGGCGGGGGGGTTGATGAGCAGTTCTTC. This codes for CASSQVGGGVDEQFF.

The chain uses TRBV30 and TRBJ1-1; D uncertain. CDR1 and CDR2 (germline): GTSNPN, SVGIG (reference sequence). The CDR3 loop spans 12 amino acids. Trimming took 2 bases from V and 1 from J, leaving 5 bases between them. CDR3 loop: CAWSRWNTEAFF. CDR3 bases: TGTGCCTGGAGTCGTTGGAACACTGAAGCTTTCTTT.

This clone was seen a single time. The chain has TRBV25-1 and TRBJ1-5, with a tentative D call TRBD1 (5 bases). Germline CDR1 and CDR2: MGHDK and SYGVNS. V dropped 6 bases and J dropped 0 bases, with 6 bases sitting between them. This CDR3 comprises 13 residues. The CDR3 DNA is TGTGCCAGCAGGGGACTTAGCAATCAGCCCCAGCATTTT. Residues: CASRGLSNQPQHF.